This T cell receptor beta chain was observed in a study of blood T cell repertoires in COVID-19. Assay: immunoSEQ multiplex PCR; the TCRdb copy retains only in-frame clones and omits some. The table records about 200,000 clones, roughly 84% of them present only once. After removal of 0 bases from V and 8 bases from J, the junction contained 5 bases not matched to a gene. The length of the CDR3 is 15 residues. The germline CDR1 and CDR2 sequences are SGHVS and FQNEAQ. Followed over time, Seattle patients had been enrolled while infection was active. This chain links TRBV7-8 with TRBJ2-1, with 9 positions matching TRBD2. The sample consisted of peripheral blood. This TCR came from a man aged 50-59 years with COVID-19, enrolled during active disease. CDR3 sequence: CASSLAAGGRDEQFF. For the CDR3, the DNA is TGTGCCAGCAGCTTAGCTGCGGGAGGGCGGGATGAGCAGTTCTTC.